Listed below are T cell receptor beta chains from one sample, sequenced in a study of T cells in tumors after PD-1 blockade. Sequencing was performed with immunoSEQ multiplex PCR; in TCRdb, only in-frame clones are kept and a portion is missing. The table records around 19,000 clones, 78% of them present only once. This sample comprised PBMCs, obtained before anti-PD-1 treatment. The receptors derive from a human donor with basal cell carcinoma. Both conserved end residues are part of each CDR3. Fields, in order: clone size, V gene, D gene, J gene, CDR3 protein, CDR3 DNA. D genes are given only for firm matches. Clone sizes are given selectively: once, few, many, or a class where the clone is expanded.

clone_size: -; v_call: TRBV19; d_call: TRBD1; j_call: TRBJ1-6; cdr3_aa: CASNKSGTGANSPLHF; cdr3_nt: TGTGCCAGTAACAAGTCCGGGACAGGAGCTAATTCACCCCTCCACTTT
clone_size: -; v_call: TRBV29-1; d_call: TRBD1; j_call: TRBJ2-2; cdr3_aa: CSVNTGTGTTGELFF; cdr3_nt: TGCAGCGTTAACACTGGGACAGGGACGACCGGGGAGCTGTTTTTT
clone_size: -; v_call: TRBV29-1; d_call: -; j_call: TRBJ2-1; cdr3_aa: CSVVGATYNEQFF; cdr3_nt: TGCAGCGTTGTGGGGGCTACCTACAATGAGCAGTTCTTC
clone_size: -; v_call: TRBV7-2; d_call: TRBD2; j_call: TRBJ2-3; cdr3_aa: CASSLASGTSTDTQYF; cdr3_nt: TGTGCCAGCAGCTTGGCTAGCGGGACCTCCACAGATACGCAGTATTTT
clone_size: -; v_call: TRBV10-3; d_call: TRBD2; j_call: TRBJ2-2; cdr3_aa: CATPSGSGTGELFF; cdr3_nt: TGTGCCACCCCTAGCGGGAGTGGCACCGGGGAGCTGTTTTTT
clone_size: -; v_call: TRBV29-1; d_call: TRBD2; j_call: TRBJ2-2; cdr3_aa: CSVGTSGRTGELFF; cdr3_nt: TGCAGCGTTGGAACTAGCGGGAGGACCGGGGAGCTGTTTTTT
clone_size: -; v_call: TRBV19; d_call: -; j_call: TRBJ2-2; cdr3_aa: CASSIAGASGELFF; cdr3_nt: TGTGCCAGTAGTATTGCAGGGGCGTCCGGGGAGCTGTTTTTT
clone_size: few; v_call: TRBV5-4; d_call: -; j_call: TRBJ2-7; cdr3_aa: CASSSPFSGSYEQYF; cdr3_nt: TGTGCCAGCAGCTCCCCCTTTTCCGGTTCCTACGAGCAGTACTTC
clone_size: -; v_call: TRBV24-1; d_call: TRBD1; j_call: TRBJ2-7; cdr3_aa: CATSDPGTGAFTGEQYF; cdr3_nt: TGTGCCACCAGTGACCCCGGGACAGGGGCGTTCACGGGCGAGCAGTACTTC
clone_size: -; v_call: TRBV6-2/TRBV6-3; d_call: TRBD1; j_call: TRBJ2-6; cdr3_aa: CASSPTGGGNVLTF; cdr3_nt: TGTGCCAGCAGCCCAACAGGGGGCGGCAACGTCCTGACTTTC